This T cell receptor (beta chain) was observed in a study of human T cells and chemical hapten exposure. From the RACE reads, TCRdb called clonotypes with MiXCR, one entry per CDR3 protein. Of 250,000 or so distinct CDR3 sequences listed, 7.5% to 9% are singletons. Time point here: pre-sensitization, week 0. Treatment defined: therapeutic diphenylcyclopropenone sensitization with weekly scalp DPC. The drawing of blood occurred before each patch test was applied. Per germline, CDR1 MDHEN and CDR2 SYDVKM. Trimming took 3 bases from V and 0 from J, leaving 21 bases between them. The CDR3 has 19 residues. This chain uses TRBV28 with TRBJ2-4; possibly TRBD1 for D (5 bases). The TCR comes from a man between 18 and 35 years old with alopecia areata. Some clones in this sample may be carry-over from other donors' samples. Sequences were derived from whole blood, sampled in connection with sensitization to the hapten diphenylcyclopropenone (DPC). The CDR3 sequence: CASSLHRQKAKVAKNIQYF. CDR3 bases: TGTGCCAGCAGTTTGCACAGACAGAAAGCGAAAGTAGCCAAAAACATTCAGTACTTC.